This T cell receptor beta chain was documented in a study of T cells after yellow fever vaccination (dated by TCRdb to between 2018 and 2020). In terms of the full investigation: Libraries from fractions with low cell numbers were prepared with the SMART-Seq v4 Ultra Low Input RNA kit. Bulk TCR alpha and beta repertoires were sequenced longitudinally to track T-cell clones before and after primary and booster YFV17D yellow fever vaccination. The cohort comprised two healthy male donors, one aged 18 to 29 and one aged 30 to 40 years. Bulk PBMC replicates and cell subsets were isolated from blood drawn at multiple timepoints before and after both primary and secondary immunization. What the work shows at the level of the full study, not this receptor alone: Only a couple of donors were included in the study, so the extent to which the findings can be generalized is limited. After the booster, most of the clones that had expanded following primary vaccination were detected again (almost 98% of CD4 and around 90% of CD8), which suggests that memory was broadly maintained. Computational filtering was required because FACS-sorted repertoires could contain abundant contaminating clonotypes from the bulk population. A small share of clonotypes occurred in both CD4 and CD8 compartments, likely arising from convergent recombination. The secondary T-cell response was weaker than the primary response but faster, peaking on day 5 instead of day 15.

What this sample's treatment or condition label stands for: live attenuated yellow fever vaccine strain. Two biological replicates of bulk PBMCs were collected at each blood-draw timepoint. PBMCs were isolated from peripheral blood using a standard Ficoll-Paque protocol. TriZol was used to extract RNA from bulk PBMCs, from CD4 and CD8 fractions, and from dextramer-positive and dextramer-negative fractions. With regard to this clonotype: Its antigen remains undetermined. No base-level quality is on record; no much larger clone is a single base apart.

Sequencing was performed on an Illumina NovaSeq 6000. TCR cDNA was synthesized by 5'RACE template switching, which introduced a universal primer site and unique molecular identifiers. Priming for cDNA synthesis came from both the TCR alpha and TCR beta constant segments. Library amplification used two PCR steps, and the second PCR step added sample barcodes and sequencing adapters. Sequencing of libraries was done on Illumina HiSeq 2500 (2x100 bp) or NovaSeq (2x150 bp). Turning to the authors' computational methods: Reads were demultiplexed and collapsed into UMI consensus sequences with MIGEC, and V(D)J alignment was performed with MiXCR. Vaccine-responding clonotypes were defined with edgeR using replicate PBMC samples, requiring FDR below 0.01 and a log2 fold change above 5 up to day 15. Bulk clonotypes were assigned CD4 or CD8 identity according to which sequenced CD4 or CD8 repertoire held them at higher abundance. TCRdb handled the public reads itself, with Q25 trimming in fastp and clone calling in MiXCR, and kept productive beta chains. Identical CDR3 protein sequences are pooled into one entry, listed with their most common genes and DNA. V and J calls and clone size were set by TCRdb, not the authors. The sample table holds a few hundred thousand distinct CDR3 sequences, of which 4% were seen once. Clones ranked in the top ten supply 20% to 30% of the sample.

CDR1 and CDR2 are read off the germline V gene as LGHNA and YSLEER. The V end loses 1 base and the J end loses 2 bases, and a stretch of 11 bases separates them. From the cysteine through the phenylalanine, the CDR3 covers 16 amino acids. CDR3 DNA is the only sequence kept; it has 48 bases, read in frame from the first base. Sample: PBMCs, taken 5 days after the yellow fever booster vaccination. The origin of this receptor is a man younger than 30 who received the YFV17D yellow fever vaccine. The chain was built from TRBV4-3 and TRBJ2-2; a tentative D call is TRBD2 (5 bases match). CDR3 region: CASSQVPGINTGELFF. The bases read TGCGCCAGCAGCCAAGTACCGGGGATCAACACCGGGGAGCTGTTTTTT.